This entry concerns a single T cell receptor (beta chain). Sequenced by immunoSEQ multiplex PCR; TCRdb stores in-frame clones only, minus some. In the table there are about 100,000 clones, more than 85% of which are singletons. These data belong to a study of control samples from healthy donors and cancer patients. V lost 1 base and J 7 bases, leaving 10 bases between the germline ends. Germline loops: CDR1 MNHEY, CDR2 SVGAGI. The CDR3 spans 13 residues. This sequence joins TRBV6-5 and TRBJ1-2, with D maybe TRBD1 (5 bases). The sequenced sample consisted of blood. The clonotype was recovered from a man under 40 in good health. CDR3 nucleotides: TGTGCCAGCAGTTACTTTTTGGGACGTGGCTACACCTTC. Encoded protein: CASSYFLGRGYTF.